This T cell receptor beta chain was documented in a study of blood T cell repertoires in COVID-19. TCRdb's copy holds only in-frame clones and misses some; the assay was immunoSEQ multiplex PCR. The table shows more than 90,000 clones, with around 86% occurring only once. The CDR3 runs to 15 residues. Germline trimming cut 0 bases from V and 1 base from J; bases unmatched to any gene: 3. Germline-derived CDR1 and CDR2 are SGHRS and YFSETQ. This TCR derives from a man aged 35-49 years with acute or convalescent COVID-19. The chain recombines TRBV5-1 with TRBJ2-7, with 8 bases fitting TRBD1. The specimen sequenced was peripheral blood. CDR3 bases: TGCGCCAGCAGCTTGGGGGGGACAGGATCCTACGAGCAGTACTTC. Translated: CASSLGGTGSYEQYF.